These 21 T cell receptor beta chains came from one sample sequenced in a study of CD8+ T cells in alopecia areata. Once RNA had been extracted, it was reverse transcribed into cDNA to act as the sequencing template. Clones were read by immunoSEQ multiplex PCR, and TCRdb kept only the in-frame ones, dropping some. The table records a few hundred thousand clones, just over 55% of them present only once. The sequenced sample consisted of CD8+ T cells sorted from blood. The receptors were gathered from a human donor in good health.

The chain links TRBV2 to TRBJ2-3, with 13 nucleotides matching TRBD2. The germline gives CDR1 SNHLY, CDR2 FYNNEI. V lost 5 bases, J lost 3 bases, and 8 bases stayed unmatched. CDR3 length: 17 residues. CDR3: CASSHRTSGGSTDTQYF. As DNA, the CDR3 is TGTGCCAGCAGTCACCGGACTAGCGGGGGCTCGACAGATACGCAGTATTTT.

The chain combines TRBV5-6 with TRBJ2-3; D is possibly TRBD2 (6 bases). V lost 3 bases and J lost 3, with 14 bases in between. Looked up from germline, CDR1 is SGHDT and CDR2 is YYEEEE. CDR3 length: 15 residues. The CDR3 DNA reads TGTGCCAGCAGCTCTTTTTCGGGGGTGACAGATACGCAGTATTTT. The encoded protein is CASSSFSGVTDTQYF.

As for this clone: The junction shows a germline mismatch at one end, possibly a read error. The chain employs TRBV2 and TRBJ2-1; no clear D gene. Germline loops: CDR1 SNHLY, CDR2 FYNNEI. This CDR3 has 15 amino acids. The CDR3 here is CASSARSNTYDEQFF. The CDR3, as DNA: TGTGCCAGCAGTGCCAGGAGTAATACCTACGATGAGCAGTTCTTC.

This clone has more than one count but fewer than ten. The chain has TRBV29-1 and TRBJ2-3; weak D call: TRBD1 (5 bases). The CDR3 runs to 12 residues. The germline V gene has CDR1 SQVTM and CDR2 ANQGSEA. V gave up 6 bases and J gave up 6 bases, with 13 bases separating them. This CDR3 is CSVAGKWDTQYF. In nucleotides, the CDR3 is TGCAGCGTGGCAGGGAAATGGGATACGCAGTATTTT.

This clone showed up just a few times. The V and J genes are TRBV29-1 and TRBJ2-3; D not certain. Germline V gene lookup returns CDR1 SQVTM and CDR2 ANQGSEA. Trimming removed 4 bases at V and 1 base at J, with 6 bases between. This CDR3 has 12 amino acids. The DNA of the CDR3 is TGCAGCGTTGCTTCGCGCACAGATACGCAGTATTTT. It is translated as CSVASRTDTQYF.

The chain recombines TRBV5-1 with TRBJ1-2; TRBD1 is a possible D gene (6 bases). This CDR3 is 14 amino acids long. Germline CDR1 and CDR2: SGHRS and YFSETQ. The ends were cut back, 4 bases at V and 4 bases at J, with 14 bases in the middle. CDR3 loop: CASSPDSPSYGYTF. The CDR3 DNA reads TGCGCCAGCAGCCCGGACAGTCCTAGCTATGGCTACACCTTC.

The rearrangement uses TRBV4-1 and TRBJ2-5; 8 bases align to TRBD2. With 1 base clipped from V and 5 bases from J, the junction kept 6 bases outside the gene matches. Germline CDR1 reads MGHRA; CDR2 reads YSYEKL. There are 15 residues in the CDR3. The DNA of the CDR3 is TGCGCCAGCAGCCAAGGGGACGGGGGGGCGGAGACCCAGTACTTC. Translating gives CASSQGDGGAETQYF.

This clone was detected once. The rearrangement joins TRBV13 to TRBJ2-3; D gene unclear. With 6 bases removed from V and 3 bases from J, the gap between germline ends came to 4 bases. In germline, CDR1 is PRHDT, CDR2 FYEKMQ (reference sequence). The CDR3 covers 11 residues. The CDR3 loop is CASRLTDTQYF. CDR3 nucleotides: TGTGCCAGCAGGCTAACAGATACGCAGTATTTT.

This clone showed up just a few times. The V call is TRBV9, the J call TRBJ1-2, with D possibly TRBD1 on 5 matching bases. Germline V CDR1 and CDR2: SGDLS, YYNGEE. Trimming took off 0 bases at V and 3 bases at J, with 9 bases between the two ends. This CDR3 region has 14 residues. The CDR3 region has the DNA TGTGCCAGCAGCGTAGAAAGGGGTGACTATGGCTACACCTTC. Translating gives CASSVERGDYGYTF.

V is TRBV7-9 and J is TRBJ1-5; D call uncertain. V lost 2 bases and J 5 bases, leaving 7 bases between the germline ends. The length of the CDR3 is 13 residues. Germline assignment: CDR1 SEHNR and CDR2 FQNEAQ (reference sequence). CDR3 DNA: TGTGCCAGCAGCTTAAAAGCGGATCAGCCCCAGCATTTT. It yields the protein CASSLKADQPQHF.

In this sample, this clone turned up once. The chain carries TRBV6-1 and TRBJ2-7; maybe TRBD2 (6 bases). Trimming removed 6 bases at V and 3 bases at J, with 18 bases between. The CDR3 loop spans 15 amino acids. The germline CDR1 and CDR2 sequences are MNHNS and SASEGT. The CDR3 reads CASRSPEGWHYEQYF. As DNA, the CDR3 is TGTGCCAGCAGGAGCCCGGAGGGGTGGCACTACGAGCAGTACTTC.

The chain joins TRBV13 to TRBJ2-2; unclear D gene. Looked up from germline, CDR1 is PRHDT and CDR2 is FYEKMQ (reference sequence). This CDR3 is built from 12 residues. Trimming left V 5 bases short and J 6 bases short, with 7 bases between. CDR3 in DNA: TGTGCCAGCAGCCAAGTCGCCGGGGAGCTGTTTTTT. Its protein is CASSQVAGELFF.

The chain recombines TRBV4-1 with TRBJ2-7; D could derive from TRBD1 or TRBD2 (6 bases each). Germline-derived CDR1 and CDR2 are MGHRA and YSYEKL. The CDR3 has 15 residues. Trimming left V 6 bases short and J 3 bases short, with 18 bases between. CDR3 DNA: TGCGCCAGCAGACAATTTGAGGGGGGAGGCTACGAGCAGTACTTC. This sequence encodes CASRQFEGGGYEQYF.

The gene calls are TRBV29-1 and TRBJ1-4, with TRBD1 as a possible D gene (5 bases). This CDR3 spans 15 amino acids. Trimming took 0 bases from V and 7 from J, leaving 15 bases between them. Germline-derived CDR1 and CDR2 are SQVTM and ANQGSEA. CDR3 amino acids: CSVEDVRGFAEKLFF. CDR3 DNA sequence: TGCAGCGTTGAAGATGTTAGGGGTTTTGCTGAAAAACTGTTTTTT.

The CDR3 here is CATPCEYHSGANVLTF. The CDR3 DNA reads as TGTGCCACCCCCTGTGAGTACCACTCTGGGGCCAACGTCCTGACTTTC. V usage is TRBV9 and J usage is TRBJ2-6; D unclear. Between the trimmed V and J ends, which lost 9 bases and 0 bases, there was a span of 16 bases. This CDR3 region has 16 residues. Germline-derived CDR1 and CDR2 are SGDLS and YYNGEE.

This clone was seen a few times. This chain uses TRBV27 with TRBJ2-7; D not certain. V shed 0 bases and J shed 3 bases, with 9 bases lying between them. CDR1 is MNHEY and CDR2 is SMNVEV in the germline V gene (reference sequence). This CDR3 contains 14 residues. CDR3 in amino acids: CASSLSGQYYEQYF. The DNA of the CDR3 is TGTGCCAGCAGTTTATCTGGGCAGTACTACGAGCAGTACTTC.

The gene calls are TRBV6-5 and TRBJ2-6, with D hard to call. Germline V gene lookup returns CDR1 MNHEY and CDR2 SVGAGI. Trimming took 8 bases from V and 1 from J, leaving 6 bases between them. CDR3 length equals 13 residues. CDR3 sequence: CASGVSGANVLTF. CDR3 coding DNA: TGTGCCAGCGGCGTATCTGGGGCCAACGTCCTGACTTTC.

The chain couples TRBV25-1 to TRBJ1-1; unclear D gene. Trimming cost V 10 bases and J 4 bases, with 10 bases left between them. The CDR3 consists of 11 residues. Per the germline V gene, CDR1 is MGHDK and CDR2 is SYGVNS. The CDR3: CATRSFTEAFF. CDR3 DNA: TGTGCCACACGCTCGTTCACTGAAGCTTTCTTT.

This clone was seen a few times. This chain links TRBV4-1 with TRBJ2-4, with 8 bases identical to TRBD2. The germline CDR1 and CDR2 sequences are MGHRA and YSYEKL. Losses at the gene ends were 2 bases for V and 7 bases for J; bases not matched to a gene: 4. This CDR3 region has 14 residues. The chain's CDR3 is CASSQSGGGNIQYF. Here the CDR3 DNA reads TGCGCCAGCAGCCAAAGCGGGGGTGGGAACATTCAGTACTTC.

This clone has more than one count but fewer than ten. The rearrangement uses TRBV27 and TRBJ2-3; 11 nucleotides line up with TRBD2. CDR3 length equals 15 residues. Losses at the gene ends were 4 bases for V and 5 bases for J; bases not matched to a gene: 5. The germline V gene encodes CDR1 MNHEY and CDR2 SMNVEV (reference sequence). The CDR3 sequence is CASSYRLAGIDTQYF. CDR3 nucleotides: TGTGCCAGCAGTTACAGACTAGCGGGGATAGATACGCAGTATTTT.

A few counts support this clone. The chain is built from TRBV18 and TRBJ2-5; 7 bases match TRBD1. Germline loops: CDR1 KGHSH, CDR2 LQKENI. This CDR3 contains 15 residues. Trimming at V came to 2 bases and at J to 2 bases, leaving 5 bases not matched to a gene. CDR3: CASSPVDRAQETQYF. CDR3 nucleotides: TGTGCCAGCTCACCAGTCGACAGGGCACAAGAGACCCAGTACTTC.